This T cell receptor (beta chain) was profiled in a study of T cell repertoires in cytomegalovirus infection. Study context: Shared public TCR beta signatures pointed to both CMV infection and a matching HLA type.

J lost 0 bases, V lost 2 bases, and 7 bases had no gene match. The CDR3 is 18 residues long. Germline loops: CDR1 MNHEY, CDR2 SVGEGT. This clonotype came up a few times. Each CDR3 protein gets one entry after TCRdb re-called the reads with MiXCR. The top ten clones hold approximately 1.8% of a sample with 250,000 or so distinct CDR3 sequences, roughly 12% of them seen once. The sequenced material came from PBMCs. This sequence originates from a human donor in good health (CMV status not recorded). Some clones in this sample may be carry-over from other donors' samples. The rearrangement uses TRBV6-2 or TRBV6-3 and TRBJ2-6; 7 nucleotides agree with TRBD1. CDR3 coding DNA: TGTGCCAGCAGTTACGTCGGGACAGTCCCCTCTGGGGCCAACGTCCTGACTTTC. The encoded protein is CASSYVGTVPSGANVLTF.